The sequence of this TCR beta chain was determined in a study of T cells in Graves' hyperthyroidism and ophthalmopathy. Amplification of TCR beta CDR3 regions used RNA as the template. In the first-round RT-PCR of the TCR CDR3, the HTBI primer set was used. TCRdb reprocessed the multiplex PCR reads via MiXCR and lists one record per CDR3 protein. Of roughly 640,000 distinct CDR3 sequences listed, more than 15% are singletons. Germline CDR1 reads MGHDK; CDR2 reads SYGVNS. The V and J ends lost 6 bases and 0 bases respectively, with 14 bases between them. The CDR3 is made up of 15 amino acids. Sequences were obtained from blood. This TCR derives from a woman aged 35 to 49 with Graves' ophthalmopathy. The V call is TRBV25-1, the J call TRBJ1-1; D is uncertain. The CDR3 spells CASSLWSGVNTEAFF. In DNA, the CDR3 is TGTGCCAGCAGCCTGTGGTCTGGGGTGAACACTGAAGCTTTCTTT.